A selection of T cell receptor beta chains follows, all from one sample in a study of blood T cell repertoires in COVID-19. The repertoire was sequenced with immunoSEQ multiplex PCR; TCRdb's copy has only in-frame clones and lacks some. The sample records 150,000 to 200,000 clones, 75% to 80% being singletons. The sample taken for sequencing was peripheral blood. These receptor sequences come from a woman aged 70-85 years with acute or convalescent COVID-19. CDR3s leave out the opening cysteine and the closing phenylalanine or tryptophan. Each record gives: V gene, CDR3 protein.

V gene: TRBV10-3; CDR3 protein: AIRVGQGNTIY
V gene: TRBV2; CDR3 protein: ASSADRGLGQPQH
V gene: TRBV13; CDR3 protein: ASSLVYRGWGVDTQY
V gene: TRBV6-6; CDR3 protein: ASSSVDRGNSPLH
V gene: TRBV2; CDR3 protein: ASSFGQGTHNEQF
V gene: TRBV12-5; CDR3 protein: ASGLGYRAGNSPLH
V gene: TRBV7-3; CDR3 protein: ASSQSISGNSYNEQF
V gene: TRBV28; CDR3 protein: ASIRNRDRGVGNQPQH
V gene: TRBV7-2; CDR3 protein: ASSLRGNQPQH
V gene: TRBV29-1; CDR3 protein: SGKQGREQY
V gene: TRBV20-1; CDR3 protein: SASERGYT
V gene: TRBV3-1/TRBV3-2; CDR3 protein: ASGLAGDRAYEQY
V gene: TRBV6-1; CDR3 protein: ASSDPGGMNTEAF
V gene: TRBV6-1; CDR3 protein: ASSESQGFYEQY
V gene: TRBV9; CDR3 protein: ASSPIWGGTEAF
V gene: TRBV29-1; CDR3 protein: SSVGQGYDNEQF
V gene: TRBV3-1/TRBV3-2; CDR3 protein: ASSRVTGNAGELF
V gene: TRBV19; CDR3 protein: ASSQRVFNEKLF
V gene: TRBV5-1; CDR3 protein: ASSLEGANYGYT
V gene: TRBV5-6; CDR3 protein: ASSLVRNGAGYEQY
V gene: TRBV27; CDR3 protein: ASSLWGRRETQY
V gene: TRBV5-1; CDR3 protein: ASSFRLADTDTQY
V gene: TRBV5-1; CDR3 protein: ASTREILAGGETQY
V gene: TRBV7-3; CDR3 protein: ASSLNRDQPQH
V gene: TRBV5-1; CDR3 protein: ASSERQGRRETQY
V gene: TRBV6-6; CDR3 protein: ASSIAGTAHEQY
V gene: TRBV28; CDR3 protein: ASSPTGSSGNTIY
V gene: TRBV5-1; CDR3 protein: ASSLTGNGYT
V gene: TRBV4-2; CDR3 protein: ASSQDGTMRETQY
V gene: TRBV19; CDR3 protein: ASSIGGQGTEAF
V gene: TRBV5-1; CDR3 protein: ASSLDQGWVEQY
V gene: TRBV7-2; CDR3 protein: ASSTPGHSGGELF
V gene: TRBV27; CDR3 protein: ASILRDRTYEQY
V gene: TRBV7-2; CDR3 protein: ASSLSGTANQPQH
V gene: TRBV7-8; CDR3 protein: ASSQGRNSPLH
V gene: TRBV18; CDR3 protein: ASSPPTPTSGANTGELF
V gene: TRBV2; CDR3 protein: ASSALAEGGAQY
V gene: TRBV5-4; CDR3 protein: ASSRDGTRLYNEQF
V gene: TRBV7-3; CDR3 protein: ASSFRGRAVGTDTQY
V gene: TRBV6-1; CDR3 protein: ASSLNYGYT